A single T cell receptor beta chain is shown here with its context. Its recognized antigen is unknown. Base qualities are not provided; no much larger clone lies one nucleotide away. In the prospective study, participants were roughly 18 to 95 years old, resided in about two dozen geographic areas of the United States, and were enrolled through a virtual design. In the prospective study, cohorts were assigned on the basis of participant-reported clinical history obtained from a screening survey and a study questionnaire. Exposed participants had been in contact with someone with a PCR-confirmed or clinician-diagnosed COVID-19 case within 2 weeks of study entry. Each participant in the prospective study had whole blood, serum and a nasopharyngeal or oropharyngeal swab collected by mobile phlebotomists. Over a 2-month period, participants in the prospective study had the option of providing additional blood draws and questionnaires. Before DNA extraction, prospective study blood samples were shipped either frozen or at room temperature.

This sample stems from a study of blood T cell repertoires in COVID-19 (dated by TCRdb to about 2020). Looking at the study overall: Samples covering the acute and convalescent phases of COVID-19 were provided by collaborators in the United States, Italy and Spain. The material from the prospective study consisted of cDNA or gDNA derived from T cells, B-cell-depleted T cells, or PBMCs. Deeply sampled blood TCRbeta repertoires from subjects exposed to, actively infected with, or recovered from COVID-19 were included in the dataset. The repertoires were made available in a free public database intended to serve as a resource for research on the immune response to SARS-CoV-2. The samples were drawn from the first 160 participants of the ongoing ImmuneRACE study and from 1,254 subjects provided by 6 global collaborators. Nearly every sample came with metadata listing a de-identified subject ID, COVID-19 status, age in years and sex. HLA class I and class II types, where available, came from metadata supplied by the sample provider rather than from assay-based typing. The paper as a whole reports these results and caveats: Clinical and demographic metadata were provided uncurated, with the amount varying by source and participant.

The immunoSEQ Assay, a bias-controlled multiplex PCR, was used to amplify TCRbeta CDR3 regions from genomic DNA. The authors processed their data as follows. The number of nucleated cells in each sample was estimated by amplification of reference gene primers within the assay. To quantify the absolute abundance of each unique TCRbeta CDR3 rearrangement, sequence reads were collapsed and filtered. For each sample, productive Simpson clonality was calculated by taking the square root of Simpson's diversity index across productive rearrangements. TCRdb re-hosts the immuneACCESS table, in-frame sequences only. Its copies lack some clones; in the studies checked, an unresolved V gene accounts for under half of them, and the cause for the rest is not known. That table is the source of V, J and clone size, and D and trimming were worked out from the DNA. The sample table lists about 180,000 clones, 80% of them with a count of one. The ten largest clones take up 13% to 15% of the sample.

Sequencing input: PBMCs or T cells enriched from blood (not recorded which). This clonotype was sampled from a man in his 60s who had been exposed to COVID-19.

The base sequence is TGTGCCAGCAGCTTCGGACAGACCTACGAGCAGTACTTC. This yields the protein CASSFGQTYEQYF. The sequence is built from TRBV5-4 and TRBJ2-7, and perhaps TRBD1 as D gene, on 6 matching bases. CDR1 SGHNT and CDR2 YYREEE are derived from the germline V gene (reference sequence). The CDR3 has 13 amino acids, counting the end cysteine and phenylalanine. The retained sequence is limited to the CDR3, 39 bases, with the frame set at the first base. The germline ends are 8 bases apart after V is trimmed by 2 bases and J by 2 bases. Joined to the reference TRBV5-4 and TRBJ2-7 proteins, this CDR3 gives the full variable domain: ETGVTQSPTHLIKTRGQQVTLRCSSQSGHNTVSWYQQALGQGPQFIFQYYREEENGRGNFPPRFSGLQFPNYSSELNVNALELDDSALYLCASSFGQTYEQYFGPGTRLTVT.